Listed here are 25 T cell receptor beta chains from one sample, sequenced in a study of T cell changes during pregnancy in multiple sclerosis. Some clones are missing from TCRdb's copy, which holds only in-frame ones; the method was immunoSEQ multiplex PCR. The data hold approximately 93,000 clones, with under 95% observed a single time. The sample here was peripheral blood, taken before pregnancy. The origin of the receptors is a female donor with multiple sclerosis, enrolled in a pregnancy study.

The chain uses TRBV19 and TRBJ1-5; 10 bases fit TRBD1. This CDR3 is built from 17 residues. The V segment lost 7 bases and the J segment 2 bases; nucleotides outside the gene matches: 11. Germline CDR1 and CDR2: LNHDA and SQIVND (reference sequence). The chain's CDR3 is CASTNSGGTGGNQPQHF. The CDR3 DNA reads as TGTGCCAGTACCAATTCGGGGGGGACAGGGGGCAATCAGCCCCAGCATTTT. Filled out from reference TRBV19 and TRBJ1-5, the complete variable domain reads DGGITQSPKYLFRKEGQNVTLSCEQNLNHDAMYWYRQDPGQGLRLIYYSQIVNDFQKGDIAEGYSVSREKKESFPLTVTSAQKNPTAFYLCASTNSGGTGGNQPQHFGDGTRLSIL.

In DNA form, the CDR3 reads TGTGCCAGCTCACCTCTATCCTCCTACGAGCAGTACTTC. This translates into CASSPLSSYEQYF. The chain carries TRBV18 and TRBJ2-7; D remains ambiguous. The germline V and J ends were trimmed by 3 bases and 0 bases, with 6 bases remaining between them. In germline, CDR1 is KGHSH, CDR2 LQKENI. The CDR3 is 13 amino acids. Combining the CDR3 with reference TRBV18 and TRBJ2-7 gives the whole variable domain NAGVMQNPRHLVRRRGQEARLRCSPMKGHSHVYWYRQLPEEGLKFMVYLQKENIIDESGMPKERFSAEFPKEGPSILRIQQVVRGDSAAYFCASSPLSSYEQYFGPGTRLTVT.

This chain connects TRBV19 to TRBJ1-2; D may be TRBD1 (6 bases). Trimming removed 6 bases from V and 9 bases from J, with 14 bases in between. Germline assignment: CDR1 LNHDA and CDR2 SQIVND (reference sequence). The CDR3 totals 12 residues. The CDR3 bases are TGTGCCAGTAGCACAGGGTCTTGGCGCTACACCTTC. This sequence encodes CASSTGSWRYTF. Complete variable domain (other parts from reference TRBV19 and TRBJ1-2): DGGITQSPKYLFRKEGQNVTLSCEQNLNHDAMYWYRQDPGQGLRLIYYSQIVNDFQKGDIAEGYSVSREKKESFPLTVTSAQKNPTAFYLCASSTGSWRYTFGSGTRLTVV.

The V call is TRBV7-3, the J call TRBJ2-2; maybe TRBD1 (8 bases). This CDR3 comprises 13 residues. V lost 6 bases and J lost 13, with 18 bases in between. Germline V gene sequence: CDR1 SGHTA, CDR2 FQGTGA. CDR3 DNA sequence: TGTGCCAGCAGTTCTACAGGGGGGGGTTGGCTGTTTTTT. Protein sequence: CASSSTGGGWLFF.

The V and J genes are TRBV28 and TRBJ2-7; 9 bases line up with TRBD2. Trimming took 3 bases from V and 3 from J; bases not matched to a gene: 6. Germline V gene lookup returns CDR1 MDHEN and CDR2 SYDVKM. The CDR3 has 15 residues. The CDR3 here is CASSLYGLAHYEQYF. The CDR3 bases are TGTGCCAGCAGTTTGTATGGACTAGCGCACTACGAGCAGTACTTC.

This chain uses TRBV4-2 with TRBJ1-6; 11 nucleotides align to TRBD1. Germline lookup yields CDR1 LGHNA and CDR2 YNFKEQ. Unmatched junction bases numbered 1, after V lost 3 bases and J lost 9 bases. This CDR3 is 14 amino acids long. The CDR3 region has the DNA TGTGCCAGCAGCCACGGGACAGGGGGTTCACCCCTCCACTTT. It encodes CASSHGTGGSPLHF.

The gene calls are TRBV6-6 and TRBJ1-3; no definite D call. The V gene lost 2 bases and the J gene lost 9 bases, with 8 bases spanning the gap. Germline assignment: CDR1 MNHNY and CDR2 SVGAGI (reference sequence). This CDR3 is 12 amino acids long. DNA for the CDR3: TGTGCCAGCAGTTACCCCCTCGGCACCATATATTTT. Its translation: CASSYPLGTIYF.

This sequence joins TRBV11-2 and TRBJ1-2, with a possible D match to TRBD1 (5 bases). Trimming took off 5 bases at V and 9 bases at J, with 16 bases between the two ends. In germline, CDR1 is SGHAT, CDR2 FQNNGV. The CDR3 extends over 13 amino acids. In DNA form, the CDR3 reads TGTGCCAGCAGCCTGGACATTCCTCGAAGCTACACCTTC. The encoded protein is CASSLDIPRSYTF.

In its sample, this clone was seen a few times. DNA for the CDR3: TGCAGCTGGGACAGGGAAAACATTCAGTACTTC. Its protein product is CSWDRENIQYF. This chain joins TRBV20-1 and TRBJ2-4; 9 bases align to TRBD1. This CDR3 comprises 11 residues. Germline CDR1 reads DFQATT; CDR2 reads SNEGSKA (reference sequence).

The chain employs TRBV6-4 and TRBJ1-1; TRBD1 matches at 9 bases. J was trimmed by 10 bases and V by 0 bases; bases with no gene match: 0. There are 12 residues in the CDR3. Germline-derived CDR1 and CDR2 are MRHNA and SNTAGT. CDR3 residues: CASSDSTGGAFF. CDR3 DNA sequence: TGTGCCAGCAGTGACTCGACAGGGGGAGCTTTCTTT.

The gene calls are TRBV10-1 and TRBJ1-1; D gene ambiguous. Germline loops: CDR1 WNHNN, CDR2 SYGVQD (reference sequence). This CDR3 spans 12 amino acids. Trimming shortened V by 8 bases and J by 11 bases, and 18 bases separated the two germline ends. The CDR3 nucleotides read TGCGCCAGCCCAGTAATAATTAGGAGTGCTTTCTTT. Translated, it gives CASPVIIRSAFF.

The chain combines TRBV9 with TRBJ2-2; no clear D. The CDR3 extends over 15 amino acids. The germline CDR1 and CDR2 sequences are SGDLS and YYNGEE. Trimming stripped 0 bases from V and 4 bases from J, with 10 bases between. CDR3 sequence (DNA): TGTGCCAGCAGCGTAGTTGGCAGTCCCACCGGGGAGCTGTTTTTT. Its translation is CASSVVGSPTGELFF.

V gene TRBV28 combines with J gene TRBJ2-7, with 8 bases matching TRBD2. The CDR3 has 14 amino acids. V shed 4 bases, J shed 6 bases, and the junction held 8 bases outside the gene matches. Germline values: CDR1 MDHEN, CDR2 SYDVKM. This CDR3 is CASSSTGGRGEQYF. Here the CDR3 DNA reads TGTGCCAGCAGTTCTACGGGAGGGAGGGGCGAGCAGTACTTC.

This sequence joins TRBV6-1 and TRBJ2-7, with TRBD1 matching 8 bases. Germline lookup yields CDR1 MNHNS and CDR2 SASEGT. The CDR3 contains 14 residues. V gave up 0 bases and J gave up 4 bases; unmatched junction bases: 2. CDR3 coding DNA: TGTGCCAGCAGTGAAGCGGGGGACAGGTACGAGCAGTACTTC. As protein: CASSEAGDRYEQYF.

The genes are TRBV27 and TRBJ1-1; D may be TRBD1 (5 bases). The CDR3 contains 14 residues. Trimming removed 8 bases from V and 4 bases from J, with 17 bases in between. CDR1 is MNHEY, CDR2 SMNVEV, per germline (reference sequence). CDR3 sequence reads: CASSRGAVGTEAFF. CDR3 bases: TGTGCCAGCTCCCGCGGGGCGGTGGGCACTGAAGCTTTCTTT.

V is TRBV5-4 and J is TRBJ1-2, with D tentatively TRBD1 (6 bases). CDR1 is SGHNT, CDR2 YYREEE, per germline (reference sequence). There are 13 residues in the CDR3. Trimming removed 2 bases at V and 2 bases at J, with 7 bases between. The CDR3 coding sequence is TGTGCCAGCAGCTTACAGGGAAACTATGGCTACACCTTC. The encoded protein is CASSLQGNYGYTF.

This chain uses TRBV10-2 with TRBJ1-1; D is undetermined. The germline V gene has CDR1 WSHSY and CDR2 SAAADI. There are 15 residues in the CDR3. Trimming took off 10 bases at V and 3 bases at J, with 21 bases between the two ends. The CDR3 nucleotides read TGCGCCACCCGAAGTGATCCGGGGAGATACACTGAAGCTTTCTTT. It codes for CATRSDPGRYTEAFF.

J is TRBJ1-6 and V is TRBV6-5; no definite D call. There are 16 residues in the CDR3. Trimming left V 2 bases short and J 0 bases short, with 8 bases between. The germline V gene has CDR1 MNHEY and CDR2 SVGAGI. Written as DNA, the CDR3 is TGTGCCAGCAGTTACAGGGAGAGCTCCTATAATTCACCCCTCCACTTT. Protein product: CASSYRESSYNSPLHF.

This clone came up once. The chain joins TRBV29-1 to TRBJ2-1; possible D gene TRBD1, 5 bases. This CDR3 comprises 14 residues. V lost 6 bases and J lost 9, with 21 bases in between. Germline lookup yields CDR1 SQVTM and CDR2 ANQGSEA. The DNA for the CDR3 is TGCAGCGTCGCTAGACCAGGGTCGCAATCTGAGCAGTTCTTC. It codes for CSVARPGSQSEQFF.

Here the CDR3 reads CASSLAEVIFYNEQFF. The CDR3 nucleotides are TGTGCCAGCAGCTTGGCGGAGGTGATATTCTACAATGAGCAGTTCTTC. The V and J genes are TRBV5-5 and TRBJ2-1, with D possibly TRBD2 on 5 matching bases. The CDR3 is 16 residues long. V was pared by 0 bases and J by 3 bases, with 13 bases between. Germline V lookup: CDR1 SGHKS, CDR2 YYEKEE (reference sequence).

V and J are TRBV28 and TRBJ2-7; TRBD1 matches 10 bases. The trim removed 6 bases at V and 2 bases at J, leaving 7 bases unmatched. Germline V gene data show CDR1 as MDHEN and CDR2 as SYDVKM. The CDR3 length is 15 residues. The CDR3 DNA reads TGTGCCAGCAGCCCTGGGACAGGGGATGCCTACGAGCAGTACTTC. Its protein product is CASSPGTGDAYEQYF.

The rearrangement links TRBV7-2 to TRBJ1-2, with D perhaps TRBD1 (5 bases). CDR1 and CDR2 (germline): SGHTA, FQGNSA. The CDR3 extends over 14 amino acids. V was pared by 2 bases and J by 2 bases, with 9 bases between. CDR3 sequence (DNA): TGTGCCAGCAGCTTAAAGGCAGGGAACTATGGCTACACCTTC. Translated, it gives CASSLKAGNYGYTF.

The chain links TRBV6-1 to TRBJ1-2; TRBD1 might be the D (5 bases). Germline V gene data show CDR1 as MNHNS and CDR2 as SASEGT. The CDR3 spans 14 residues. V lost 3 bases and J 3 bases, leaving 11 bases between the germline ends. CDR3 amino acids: CASSEPGNDYGYTF. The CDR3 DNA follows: TGTGCCAGCAGTGAGCCAGGGAATGACTATGGCTACACCTTC.

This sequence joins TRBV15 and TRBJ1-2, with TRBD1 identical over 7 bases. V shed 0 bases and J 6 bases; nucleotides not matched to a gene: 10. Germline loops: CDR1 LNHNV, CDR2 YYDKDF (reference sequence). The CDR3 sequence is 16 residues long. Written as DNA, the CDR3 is TGTGCCACCAGCAGAGATGACAGGGTGGGTGCGGATGGCTACACCTTC. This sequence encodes CATSRDDRVGADGYTF.

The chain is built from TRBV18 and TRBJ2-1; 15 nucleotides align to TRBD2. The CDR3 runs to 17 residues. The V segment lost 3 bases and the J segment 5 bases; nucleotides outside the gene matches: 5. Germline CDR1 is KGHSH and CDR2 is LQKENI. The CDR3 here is CASSPRTSGGAHNEQFF. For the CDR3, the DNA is TGTGCCAGCTCACCGCGGACTAGCGGGGGGGCTCACAATGAGCAGTTCTTC.